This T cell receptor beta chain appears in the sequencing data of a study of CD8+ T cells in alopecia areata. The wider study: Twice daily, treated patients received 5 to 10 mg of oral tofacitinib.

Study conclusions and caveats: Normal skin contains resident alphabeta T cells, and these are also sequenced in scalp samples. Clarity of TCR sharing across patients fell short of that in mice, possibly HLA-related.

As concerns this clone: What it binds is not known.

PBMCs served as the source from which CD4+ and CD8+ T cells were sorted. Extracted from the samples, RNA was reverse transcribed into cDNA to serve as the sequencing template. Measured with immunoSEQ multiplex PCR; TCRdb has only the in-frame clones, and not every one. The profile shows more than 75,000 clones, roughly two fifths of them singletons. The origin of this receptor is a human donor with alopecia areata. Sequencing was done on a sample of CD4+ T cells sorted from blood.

CDR3 DNA: TGTGCCTGGGTCCGGGGACAGCAAGAGACCCAGTACTTC. Protein sequence: CAWVRGQQETQYF. The V call is TRBV30, the J call TRBJ2-5; 7 bases are a match to TRBD1. The CDR3 loop spans 13 amino acids. After removal of 5 bases from V and 2 bases from J, the junction contained 5 bases not matched to a gene. The germline V gene encodes CDR1 GTSNPN and CDR2 SVGIG (reference sequence). Full variable domain (rest looked up from reference TRBV30 and TRBJ2-5): SQTIHQWPATLVQPVGSPLSLECTVEGTSNPNLYWYRQAAGRGLQLLFYSVGIGQISSEVPQNLSASRPQDRQFILSSKKLLLSDSGFYLCAWVRGQQETQYFGPGTRLLVL.